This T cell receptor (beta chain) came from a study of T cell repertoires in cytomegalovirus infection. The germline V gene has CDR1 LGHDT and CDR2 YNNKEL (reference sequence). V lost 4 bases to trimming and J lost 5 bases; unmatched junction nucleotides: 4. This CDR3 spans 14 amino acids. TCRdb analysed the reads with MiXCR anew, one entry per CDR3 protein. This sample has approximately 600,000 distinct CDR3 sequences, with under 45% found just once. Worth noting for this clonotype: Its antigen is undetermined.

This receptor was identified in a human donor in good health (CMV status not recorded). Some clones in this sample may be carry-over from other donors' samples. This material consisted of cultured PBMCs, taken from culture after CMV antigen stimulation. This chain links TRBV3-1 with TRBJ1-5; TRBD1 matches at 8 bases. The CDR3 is CASSRSQGDQPQHF. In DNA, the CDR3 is TGTGCCAGCAGCCGCTCACAGGGGGATCAGCCCCAGCATTTT.